Below, one T cell receptor beta chain is given with its context. This sample includes further DNA sequences coding for the same CDR3. In the original analysis: Amplification of reference gene primers provided the estimated nucleated cell counts. Clones were read by immunoSEQ multiplex PCR, and TCRdb kept only the in-frame ones, dropping some. For V, J and clone size, that table is used; D and trimming come from the DNA. Seen here are 180,000 or so clones, around 85% observed once, and the top ten hold roughly 20%. The sample comes from a study of blood T cell repertoires in COVID-19. Across the whole study: Samples representing acute and convalescent COVID-19 were sourced from the United States, Italy and Spain. Sample material is recorded as cDNA or gDNA derived from T cells, B-cell-depleted T cells, or PBMCs.

V gave up 2 bases and J gave up 4 bases, with 9 bases separating them. This CDR3 has 14 residues. Looked up from germline, CDR1 is SGHTA and CDR2 is FQGNSA. The chain has TRBV7-2 and TRBJ1-5; D not resolved. The sequence was obtained from a person aged 70 to 80 with COVID-19, enrolled during active disease. The sequenced material came from peripheral blood. The chain's CDR3 is CASSLRSGNQPQHF. CDR3 in DNA: TGTGCCAGCAGCTTAAGATCGGGAAATCAGCCCCAGCATTTT. Full variable domain (outside the CDR3, taken from reference TRBV7-2 and TRBJ1-5): GAGVSQSPSNKVTEKGKDVELRCDPISGHTALYWYRQSLGQGLEFLIYFQGNSAPDKSGLPSDRFSAERTGGSVSTLTIQRTQQEDSAVYLCASSLRSGNQPQHFGDGTRLSIL.